This is a list of T cell receptor beta chains from one sample in a study of blood T cell repertoires in COVID-19. Using immunoSEQ multiplex PCR, the repertoire was profiled, and TCRdb retains in-frame clones only, with some absent. The sample lists 95,000 to 100,000 clones, about nine tenths occurring once. Specimen: peripheral blood. The origin of the receptors is a man aged 45-65 years with acute or convalescent COVID-19. Each CDR3 is given with its conserved first and last residue. The D gene is left open where the match is weak. A clone size is listed for some rows: how often the clone was seen (once, few, many), or a class if it is expanded.

NA	NA	12	TRBV2	TRBJ1-1	CANKRGGTEAFF	TGTGCCAACAAGCGGGGAGGCACTGAAGCTTTCTTT
NA	NA	14	TRBV2	TRBJ1-5	CASSLKGSNQPQHF	TGTGCCAGCAGTCTCAAGGGGAGCAATCAGCCCCAGCATTTT
NA	NA	11	TRBV11-3	TRBJ1-1	CASSLGSRAFF	TGTGCCAGCAGCTTAGGGAGTAGGGCTTTCTTT
NA	NA	15	TRBV5-6	TRBJ1-5	CASTSGYHDNQPQHF	TGTGCCAGCACCTCAGGGTATCACGACAATCAGCCCCAGCATTTT
NA	NA	14	TRBV7-2	TRBJ1-2	CASSLNLGPYGYTF	TGTGCCAGCAGCTTAAATCTGGGGCCCTATGGCTACACCTTC
TRBD1	NA	15	TRBV6-5	TRBJ1-5	CASRQDRGSNQPQHF	TGTGCCAGCAGACAGGACAGGGGAAGCAATCAGCCCCAGCATTTT
NA	once	14	TRBV6-4	TRBJ1-2	CASSDFGSKEGYTF	TGTGCCAGCAGTGACTTCGGGTCGAAGGAGGGCTACACCTTC
TRBD2	once	15	TRBV4-1	TRBJ2-7	CASSQEGGTSYEQYF	TGCGCCAGCAGCCAAGAGGGGGGGACCTCCTACGAGCAGTACTTC
NA	NA	14	TRBV3-1/TRBV3-2	TRBJ2-7	CASSTTIQGSEQYF	TGTGCCAGCAGCACCACCATTCAGGGGTCCGAGCAGTACTTC
TRBD1	NA	16	TRBV9	TRBJ2-3	CASSVRTGGGTDTQYF	TGTGCCAGCAGCGTACGGACAGGGGGGGGCACAGATACGCAGTATTTT
TRBD2	NA	19	TRBV2	TRBJ2-4	CASSAGTSGESLAKNIQYF	TGTGCCAGCAGCGCCGGGACTAGCGGGGAGAGCCTAGCCAAAAACATTCAGTACTTC
NA	NA	13	TRBV19	TRBJ2-7	CASSMGLLYEQYF	TGTGCCAGTAGTATGGGCTTACTCTACGAGCAGTACTTC
TRBD1	NA	16	TRBV5-6	TRBJ1-5	CASSHTNRGWDQPQHF	TGTGCCAGCAGCCATACCAACAGGGGTTGGGATCAGCCCCAGCATTTT
NA	NA	14	TRBV19	TRBJ2-5	CASSDGRSRGTQYF	TGTGCCAGCTCGGATGGCAGGTCCCGGGGGACCCAGTACTTC
NA	few	13	TRBV10-2	TRBJ2-7	CASINTQGREQYF	TGCGCCAGCATTAATACACAGGGTCGGGAGCAGTACTTC
TRBD1	NA	15	TRBV28	TRBJ2-5	CASRLEGAGLETQYF	TGTGCCAGCAGACTTGAGGGGGCAGGGTTGGAGACCCAGTACTTC
TRBD1	NA	14	TRBV19	TRBJ2-7	CASSQGTGGTEQYF	TGTGCCAGTAGTCAGGGGACAGGGGGGACCGAGCAGTACTTC
NA	few	14	TRBV24-1	TRBJ2-1	CATSAVGGTNEQFF	TGTGCCACCAGTGCGGTGGGAGGAACCAATGAGCAGTTCTTC
TRBD2	NA	15	TRBV11-3	TRBJ2-3	CASSPGGGSTDTQYF	TGTGCCAGCAGCCCGGGGGGGGGCAGCACAGATACGCAGTATTTT
TRBD2	NA	16	TRBV6-5	TRBJ2-5	CASSSLAGGYQETQYF	TGTGCCAGCAGTTCCCTAGCGGGGGGTTACCAAGAGACCCAGTACTTC
TRBD1	once	16	TRBV18	TRBJ1-1	CASSPPDRGSNTEAFF	TGTGCCAGCTCACCACCGGACAGGGGCTCCAACACTGAAGCTTTCTTT
NA	NA	15	TRBV18	TRBJ2-3	CASSPRHINTDTQYF	TGTGCCAGCTCACCACGGCACATAAACACAGATACGCAGTATTTT
TRBD1	NA	18	TRBV25-1	TRBJ1-6	CASSEKGQEGLYNSPLHF	TGTGCCAGCAGTGAGAAGGGACAGGAGGGCTTGTATAATTCACCCCTCCACTTT